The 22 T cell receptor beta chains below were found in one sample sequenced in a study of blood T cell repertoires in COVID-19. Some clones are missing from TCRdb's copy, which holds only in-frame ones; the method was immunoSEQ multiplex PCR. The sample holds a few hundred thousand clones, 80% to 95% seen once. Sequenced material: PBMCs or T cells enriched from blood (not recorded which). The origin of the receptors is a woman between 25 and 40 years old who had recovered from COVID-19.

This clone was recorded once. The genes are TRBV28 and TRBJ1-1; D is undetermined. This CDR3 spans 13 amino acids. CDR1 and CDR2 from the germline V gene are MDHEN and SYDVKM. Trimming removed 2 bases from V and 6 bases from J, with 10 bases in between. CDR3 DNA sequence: TGTGCCAGCAGTTTACCCAAGGCGGCTGAAGCTTTCTTT. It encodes CASSLPKAAEAFF.

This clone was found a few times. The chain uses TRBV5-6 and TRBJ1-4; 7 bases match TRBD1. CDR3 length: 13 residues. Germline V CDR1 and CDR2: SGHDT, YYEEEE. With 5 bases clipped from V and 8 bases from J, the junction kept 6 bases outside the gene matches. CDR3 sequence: CASRAQGREKLFF. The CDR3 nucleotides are TGTGCCAGCAGAGCACAGGGGCGCGAAAAACTGTTTTTT.

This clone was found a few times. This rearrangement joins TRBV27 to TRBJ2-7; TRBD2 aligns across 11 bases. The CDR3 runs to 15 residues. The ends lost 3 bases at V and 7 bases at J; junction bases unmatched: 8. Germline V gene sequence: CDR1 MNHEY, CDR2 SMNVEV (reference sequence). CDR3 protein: CASSLSASGRWEQYF. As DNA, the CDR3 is TGTGCCAGCAGTTTGTCCGCTAGCGGGAGGTGGGAGCAGTACTTC.

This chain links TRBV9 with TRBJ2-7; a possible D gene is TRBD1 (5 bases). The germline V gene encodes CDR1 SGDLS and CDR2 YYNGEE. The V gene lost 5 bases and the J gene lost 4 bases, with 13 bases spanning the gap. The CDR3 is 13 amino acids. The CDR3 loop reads CASSDDSSYEQYF. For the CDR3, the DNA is TGTGCCAGCAGTGACGACAGCTCTTACGAGCAGTACTTC. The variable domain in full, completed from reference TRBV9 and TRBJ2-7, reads DSGVTQTPKHLITATGQRVTLRCSPRSGDLSVYWYQQSLDQGLQFLIQYYNGEERAKGNILERFSAQQFPDLHSELNLSSLELGDSALYFCASSDDSSYEQYFGPGTRLTVT.

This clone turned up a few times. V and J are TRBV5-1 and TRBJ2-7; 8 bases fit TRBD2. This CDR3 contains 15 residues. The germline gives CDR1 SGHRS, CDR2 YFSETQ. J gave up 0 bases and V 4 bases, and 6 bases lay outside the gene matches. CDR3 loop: CASSPSGYSSYEQYF. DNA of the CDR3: TGCGCCAGCAGCCCTAGCGGGTACAGCTCCTACGAGCAGTACTTC. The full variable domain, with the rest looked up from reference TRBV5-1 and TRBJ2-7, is KAGVTQTPRYLIKTRGQQVTLSCSPISGHRSVSWYQQTPGQGLQFLFEYFSETQRNKGNFPGRFSGRQFSNSRSEMNVSTLELGDSALYLCASSPSGYSSYEQYFGPGTRLTVT.

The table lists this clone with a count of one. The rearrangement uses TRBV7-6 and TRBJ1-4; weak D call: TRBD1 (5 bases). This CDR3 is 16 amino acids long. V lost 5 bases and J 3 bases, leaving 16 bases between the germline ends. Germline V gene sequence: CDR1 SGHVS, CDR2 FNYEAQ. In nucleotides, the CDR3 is TGTGCCAGCAGCATAAGCGGGGCTGGGGCTAATGAAAAACTGTTTTTT. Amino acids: CASSISGAGANEKLFF. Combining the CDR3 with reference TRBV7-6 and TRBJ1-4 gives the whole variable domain GAGVSQSPRYKVTKRGQDVALRCDPISGHVSLYWYRQALGQGPEFLTYFNYEAQQDKSGLPNDRFSAERPEGSISTLTIQRTEQRDSAMYRCASSISGAGANEKLFFGSGTQLSVL.

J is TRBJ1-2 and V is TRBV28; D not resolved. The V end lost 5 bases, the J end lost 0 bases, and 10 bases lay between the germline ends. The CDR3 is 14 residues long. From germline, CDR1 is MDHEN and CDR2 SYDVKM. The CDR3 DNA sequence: TGTGCCAGCAGTCCACCCGCAGCTAACTATGGCTACACCTTC. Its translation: CASSPPAANYGYTF.

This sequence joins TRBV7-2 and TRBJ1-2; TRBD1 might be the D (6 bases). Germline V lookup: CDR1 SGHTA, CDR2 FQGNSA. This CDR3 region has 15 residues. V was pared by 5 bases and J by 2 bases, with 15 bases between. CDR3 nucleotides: TGTGCCAGCAGCCCTAGGCAGGGGAAAAACTATGGCTACACCTTC. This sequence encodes CASSPRQGKNYGYTF.

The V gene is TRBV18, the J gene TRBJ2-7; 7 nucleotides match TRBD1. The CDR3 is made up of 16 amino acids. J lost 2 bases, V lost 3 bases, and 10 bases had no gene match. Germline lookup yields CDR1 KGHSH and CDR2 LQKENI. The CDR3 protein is CASSPQDRVMPYEQYF. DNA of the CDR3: TGTGCCAGCTCACCCCAAGACAGGGTAATGCCCTACGAGCAGTACTTC. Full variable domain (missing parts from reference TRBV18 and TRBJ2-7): NAGVMQNPRHLVRRRGQEARLRCSPMKGHSHVYWYRQLPEEGLKFMVYLQKENIIDESGMPKERFSAEFPKEGPSILRIQQVVRGDSAAYFCASSPQDRVMPYEQYFGPGTRLTVT.

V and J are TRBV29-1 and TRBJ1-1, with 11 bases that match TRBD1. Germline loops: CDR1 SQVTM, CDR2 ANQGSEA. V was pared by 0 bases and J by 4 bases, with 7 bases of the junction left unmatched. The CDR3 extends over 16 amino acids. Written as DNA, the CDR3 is TGCAGCGTTGAAGAGGTCGGGACAGGGGGAACCACTGAAGCTTTCTTT. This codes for CSVEEVGTGGTTEAFF. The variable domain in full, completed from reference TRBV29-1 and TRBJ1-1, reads SAVISQKPSRDICQRGTSLTIQCQVDSQVTMMFWYRQQPGQSLTLIATANQGSEATYESGFVIDKFPISRPNLTFSTLTVSNMSPEDSSIYLCSVEEVGTGGTTEAFFGQGTRLTVV.

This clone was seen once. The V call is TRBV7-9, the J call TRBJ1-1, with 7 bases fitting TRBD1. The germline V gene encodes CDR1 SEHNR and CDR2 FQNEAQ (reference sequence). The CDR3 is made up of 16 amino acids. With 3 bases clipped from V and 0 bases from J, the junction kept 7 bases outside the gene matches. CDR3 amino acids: CASSFFGTVMNTEAFF. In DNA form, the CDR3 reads TGTGCCAGCAGCTTTTTTGGGACAGTTATGAACACTGAAGCTTTCTTT.

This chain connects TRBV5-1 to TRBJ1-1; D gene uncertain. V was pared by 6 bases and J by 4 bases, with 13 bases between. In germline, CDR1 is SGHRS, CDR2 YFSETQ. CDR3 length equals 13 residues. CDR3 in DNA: TGCGCCAGCACCTCGGACGAGGGCACTGAAGCTTTCTTT. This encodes CASTSDEGTEAFF.

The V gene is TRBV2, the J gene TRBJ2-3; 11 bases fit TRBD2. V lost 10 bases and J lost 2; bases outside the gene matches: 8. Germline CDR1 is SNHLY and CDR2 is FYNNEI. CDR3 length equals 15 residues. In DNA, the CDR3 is TGTGCCAAAGAACCTAGCGGGGGGCCCACAGATACGCAGTATTTT. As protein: CAKEPSGGPTDTQYF.

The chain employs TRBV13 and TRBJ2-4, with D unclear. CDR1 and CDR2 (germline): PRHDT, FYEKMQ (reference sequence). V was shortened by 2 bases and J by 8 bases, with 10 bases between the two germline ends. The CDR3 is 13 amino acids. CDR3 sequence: CASSLLSNDIQYF. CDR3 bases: TGTGCCAGCAGCTTACTAAGCAACGACATTCAGTACTTC.

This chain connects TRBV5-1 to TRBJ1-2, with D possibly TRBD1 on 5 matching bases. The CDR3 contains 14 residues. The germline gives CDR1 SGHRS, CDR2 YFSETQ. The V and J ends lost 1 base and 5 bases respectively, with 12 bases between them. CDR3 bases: TGCGCCAGCAGCTTGAGCGGGACGGAGTATGGCTACACCTTC. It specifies CASSLSGTEYGYTF.

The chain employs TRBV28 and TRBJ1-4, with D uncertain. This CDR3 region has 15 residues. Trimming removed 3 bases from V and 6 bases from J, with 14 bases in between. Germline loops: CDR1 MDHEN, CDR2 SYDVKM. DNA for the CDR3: TGTGCCAGCAGTTTCGCGGGGAGTTTTGATGAAAAACTGTTTTTT. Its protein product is CASSFAGSFDEKLFF.

The CDR3: CASSQGGGDTQYF. CDR3 DNA: TGCGCCAGCAGCCAAGGGGGAGGGGATACGCAGTATTTT. V usage is TRBV4-3 and J usage is TRBJ2-3; 7 bases are shared with TRBD2. Trimming at V came to 1 base and at J to 6 bases, leaving 1 base not matched to a gene. This CDR3 region has 13 residues. From germline, CDR1 is LGHNA and CDR2 YSLEER.

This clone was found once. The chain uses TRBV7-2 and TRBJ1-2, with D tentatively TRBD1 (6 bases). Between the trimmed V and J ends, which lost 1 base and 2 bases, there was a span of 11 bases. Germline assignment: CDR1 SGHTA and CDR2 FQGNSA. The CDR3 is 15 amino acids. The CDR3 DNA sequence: TGTGCCAGCAGCTTAGGTCAGGGGACAAACTATGGCTACACCTTC. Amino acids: CASSLGQGTNYGYTF.

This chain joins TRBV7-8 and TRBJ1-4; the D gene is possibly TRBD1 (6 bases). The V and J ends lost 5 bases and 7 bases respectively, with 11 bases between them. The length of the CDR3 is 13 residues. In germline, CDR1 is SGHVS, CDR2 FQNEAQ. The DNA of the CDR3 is TGTGCCAGCAGCGCACAGGGTGCTGAAAAACTGTTTTTT. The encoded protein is CASSAQGAEKLFF.

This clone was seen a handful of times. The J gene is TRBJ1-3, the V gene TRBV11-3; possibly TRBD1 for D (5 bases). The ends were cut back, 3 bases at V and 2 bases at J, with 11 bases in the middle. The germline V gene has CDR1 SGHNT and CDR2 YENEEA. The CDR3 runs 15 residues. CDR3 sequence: CASSLSGSPGNTIYF. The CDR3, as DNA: TGTGCCAGCAGCTTGTCAGGGTCTCCTGGAAACACCATATATTTT.

The CDR3 region is CASSVGGTVNTGELFF. The CDR3 DNA sequence: TGTGCCAGCAGCGTAGGGGGGACAGTGAACACCGGGGAGCTGTTTTTT. The genes are TRBV9 and TRBJ2-2; 7 nucleotides align to TRBD1. Germline CDR1 is SGDLS and CDR2 is YYNGEE. The J segment lost 1 base and the V segment lost 0 bases, leaving 3 bases of the junction unmatched. CDR3 length equals 16 residues.

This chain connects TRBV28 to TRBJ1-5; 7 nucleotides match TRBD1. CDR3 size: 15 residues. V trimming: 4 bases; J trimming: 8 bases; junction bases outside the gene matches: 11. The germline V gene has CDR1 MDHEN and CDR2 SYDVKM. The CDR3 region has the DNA TGTGCCAGCAGTTCCAACCGACAGGGCGGTGAGCCCCAGCATTTT. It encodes CASSSNRQGGEPQHF.